This is a list of T cell receptor beta chains from one sample in a study of shared clonotypes between healthy human individuals. Data came from immunoSEQ multiplex PCR; TCRdb stores just in-frame clones and leaves some out. The sample yields around 2,000,000 clones, 90% to 95% seen once. Input material: naive CD4+ T cells sorted from blood. Receptors originate from a man younger than 35 in good health. Each CDR3 is given with its conserved first and last residue. D genes are given only for firm matches. Size is omitted from some rows. Given values are once, few, many or a class for expanded clones.

TRBV27	TRBJ2-3	TRBD1	18	.	CASSLYPQTGGTTDTQYF	TGTGCCAGCAGTTTATACCCCCAGACAGGGGGGACCACAGATACGCAGTATTTT
TRBV7-2	TRBJ2-2	.	14	.	CASSSYQGTGELFF	TGTGCCAGCAGCTCGTATCAGGGTACCGGGGAGCTGTTTTTT
TRBV19	TRBJ1-6	.	15	.	CASSILGASNSPLHF	TGTGCCAGTAGTATATTGGGCGCTTCCAATTCACCCCTCCACTTT
TRBV5-1	TRBJ1-2	.	14	.	CASTEGGVLRVYTF	TGCGCCAGCACTGAGGGAGGGGTCCTTCGTGTCTACACCTTC
TRBV29-1	TRBJ1-1	.	13	.	CSVEARLNKEAFF	TGCAGCGTTGAGGCCCGCCTTAATAAGGAAGCTTTCTTT
TRBV30	TRBJ1-3	.	15	.	CAWSVETGSGNTIYF	TGTGCCTGGAGTGTAGAGACGGGGTCGGGAAACACCATATATTTT
TRBV15	TRBJ1-5	TRBD1	16	.	CATSTRQGPINQPQHF	TGTGCCACCAGCACAAGACAGGGGCCCATCAATCAGCCCCAGCATTTT
TRBV7-2	TRBJ2-5	TRBD2	17	.	CASSLPAGGPRGETQYF	TGTGCCAGCAGCTTACCAGCGGGAGGGCCTAGAGGGGAGACCCAGTACTTC
TRBV4-1	TRBJ1-5	.	15	.	CASSQVGRDSQPQHF	TGCGCCAGCAGCCAAGTAGGCCGGGACTCTCAGCCCCAGCATTTT
TRBV27	TRBJ1-4	.	14	.	CASSLGGMGEKLFF	TGTGCCAGCAGTTTGGGAGGGATGGGGGAAAAACTGTTTTTT
TRBV25-1	TRBJ2-5	.	13	.	CASRRGDAETQYF	TGTGCCAGCCGGAGGGGCGACGCAGAGACCCAGTACTTC
TRBV11-2	TRBJ2-2	.	13	.	CASSGVSTGELFF	TGTGCCAGCAGCGGCGTGTCGACCGGGGAGCTGTTTTTT
TRBV25-1	TRBJ1-5	TRBD1	16	.	CASSEGDRAINQPQHF	TGTGCCAGCAGTGAGGGGGACAGGGCGATCAATCAGCCCCAGCATTTT
TRBV18	TRBJ1-4	.	16	.	CASSPQIPANNEKLFF	TGTGCCAGCTCACCACAGATCCCAGCTAATAATGAAAAACTGTTTTTT
TRBV2	TRBJ1-4	.	14	once	CASSGGAINEKLFF	TGTGCCAGCAGTGGAGGGGCTATTAATGAAAAACTGTTTTTT
TRBV28	TRBJ2-1	.	15	few	CASSQFWAEYNEQFF	TGTGCCAGCAGCCAGTTTTGGGCGGAATACAATGAGCAGTTCTTC
TRBV5-1	TRBJ2-3	TRBD2	17	.	CASSWGLAGGSTDTQYF	TGCGCCAGCAGCTGGGGACTAGCGGGAGGAAGCACAGATACGCAGTATTTT
TRBV30	TRBJ1-5	TRBD1	15	.	CAWSDRGKHNQPQHF	TGTGCCTGGAGCGACAGGGGCAAACACAATCAGCCCCAGCATTTT
TRBV2	TRBJ1-1	.	15	.	CASSVYQVLNTEAFF	TGTGCCAGCAGTGTATATCAGGTCTTAAACACTGAAGCTTTCTTT
TRBV6-5	TRBJ1-2	TRBD1	14	.	CASSSGTGKGGYTF	TGTGCCAGCAGCAGCGGGACAGGGAAGGGAGGCTACACCTTC
TRBV10-1	TRBJ2-4	.	17	once	CASSETRTEKAKNIQYF	TGCGCCAGCAGTGAGACCCGGACGGAAAAAGCCAAAAACATTCAGTACTTC
TRBV7-2	TRBJ2-5	TRBD2	16	.	CASSLELAGGRETQYF	TGTGCCAGCAGCTTAGAACTAGCGGGAGGGCGAGAGACCCAGTACTTC
TRBV2	TRBJ2-7	.	16	.	CASKGGVAAMSYEQYF	TGTGCCAGCAAAGGGGGAGTAGCGGCGATGTCCTACGAGCAGTACTTC
TRBV5-1	TRBJ2-5	.	14	.	CASSLLGSQETQYF	TGCGCCAGCAGCTTGTTGGGATCTCAGGAGACCCAGTACTTC
TRBV29-1	TRBJ1-4	.	13	.	CSVVGNVPEKLFF	TGCAGCGTTGTCGGGAATGTCCCGGAAAAACTGTTTTTT
TRBV7-9	TRBJ2-5	.	13	once	CASSSQGGGTQYF	TGTGCCAGCAGCTCCCAGGGTGGGGGGACCCAGTACTTC
TRBV30	TRBJ2-6	.	15	.	CAWSVGVSGANVLTF	TGTGCCTGGAGTGTCGGCGTATCTGGGGCCAACGTCCTGACTTTC
TRBV10-2	TRBJ1-2	.	15	.	CASSNGQSSNYGYTF	TGCGCCAGCAGCAACGGACAGTCTTCTAACTATGGCTACACCTTC
TRBV5-1	TRBJ2-5	TRBD2	16	.	CASSRTSGGAVETQYF	TGCGCCAGCAGCCGGACTAGCGGGGGGGCCGTAGAGACCCAGTACTTC
TRBV5-1	TRBJ2-3	.	14	.	CASSSPEAADTQYF	TGCGCCAGCAGCTCCCCTGAGGCTGCCGATACGCAGTATTTT
TRBV5-6	TRBJ1-1	TRBD1	14	.	CASSSGQGLTEAFF	TGTGCCAGCAGCTCAGGACAGGGTTTAACTGAAGCTTTCTTT
TRBV6-5	TRBJ2-7	TRBD1	15	.	CASSYGDRGFREQYF	TGTGCCAGCAGTTACGGAGACAGGGGTTTTCGCGAGCAGTACTTC
TRBV2	TRBJ2-1	TRBD1	14	.	CASSEKPGGNEQFF	TGTGCCAGCAGTGAAAAGCCAGGGGGCAATGAGCAGTTCTTC
TRBV20-1	TRBJ1-1	.	10	.	CSAALAEAFF	TGCAGTGCTGCCCTCGCTGAAGCTTTCTTT
TRBV6-1	TRBJ1-1	.	15	.	CATSRGLVGNTEAFF	TGTGCCACCTCCCGAGGCCTAGTGGGGAACACTGAAGCTTTCTTT
TRBV30	TRBJ1-3	.	14	.	CAWAVGNSGNTIYF	TGTGCCTGGGCGGTAGGCAACTCTGGAAACACCATATATTTT
TRBV10-3	TRBJ2-3	TRBD2	19	.	CAISDSRGTSGRLPDTQYF	TGTGCCATCAGTGACTCTCGGGGGACTAGCGGGAGGTTGCCAGATACGCAGTATTTT